The 12 T cell receptor beta chains in this list originate from one sample, sequenced in a study of blood T cell repertoires in COVID-19. TCRdb's copy holds only in-frame clones and misses some; the assay was immunoSEQ multiplex PCR. Found here are some 65,000 clones, around 90% of them singletons; the top ten hold under 0.6%. The sequenced sample consisted of peripheral blood. The receptors were sampled from a man between 50 and 59 years old with COVID-19, enrolled during active disease.

The chain combines TRBV7-9 with TRBJ2-7, with TRBD1 matching over 7 bases. CDR1 SEHNR and CDR2 FQNEAQ come from the germline V gene (reference sequence). The CDR3 is 17 residues long. V gave up 0 bases and J gave up 2 bases; unmatched junction bases: 10. CDR3 region: CASSLAKGGPSAYEQYF. Here the CDR3 DNA reads TGTGCCAGCAGCTTAGCGAAAGGGGGCCCCTCAGCCTACGAGCAGTACTTC. Supplemented by reference TRBV7-9 and TRBJ2-7, the full variable domain reads DTGVSQNPRHKITKRGQNVTFRCDPISEHNRLYWYRQTLGQGPEFLTYFQNEAQLEKSRLLSDRFSAERPKGSFSTLEIQRTEQGDSAMYLCASSLAKGGPSAYEQYFGPGTRLTVT.

The chain employs TRBV19 and TRBJ1-6; 8 positions match TRBD1. The CDR3 has 17 residues. Trimming at V came to 3 bases and at J to 9 bases, leaving 13 bases not matched to a gene. Germline assignment: CDR1 LNHDA and CDR2 SQIVND (reference sequence). The DNA for the CDR3 is TGTGCCAGTAGTATGTATGGGGACAGGACCAGAAGTTCACCCCTCCACTTT. The encoded protein is CASSMYGDRTRSSPLHF.

J is TRBJ2-1 and V is TRBV2, with 10 bases identical to TRBD2. CDR3 length equals 15 residues. V lost 6 bases, J lost 4 bases, and 6 bases stayed unmatched. From germline, CDR1 is SNHLY and CDR2 FYNNEI. The CDR3 nucleotides read TGTGCCAGCAGGCCCACTAGCGGGAAATACAATGAGCAGTTCTTC. Translating gives CASRPTSGKYNEQFF. The full variable domain, completed using reference TRBV2 and TRBJ2-1, is EPEVTQTPSHQVTQMGQEVILRCVPISNHLYFYWYRQILGQKVEFLVSFYNNEISEKSEIFDDQFSVERPDGSNFTLKIRSTKLEDSAMYFCASRPTSGKYNEQFFGPGTRLTVL.

CDR3 amino acids: CASSGDKKGLSSYNEQFF. The CDR3 DNA is TGTGCCAGCAGCGGGGACAAAAAGGGTCTAAGCTCCTACAATGAGCAGTTCTTC. The chain carries TRBV7-6 and TRBJ2-1, with a tentative D call TRBD1 (6 bases). Germline-derived CDR1 and CDR2 are SGHVS and FNYEAQ. The CDR3 is 18 residues long. V shed 5 bases and J shed 0 bases, with 20 bases lying between them.

The gene calls are TRBV19 and TRBJ1-2, with 9 positions matching TRBD1. J was trimmed by 4 bases and V by 5 bases; bases with no gene match: 14. The CDR3 is 17 residues long. Germline lookup yields CDR1 LNHDA and CDR2 SQIVND (reference sequence). The CDR3 coding sequence is TGTGCCAGTAGTTCAATACCGGGACAGGGTCTCCCCTATGGCTACACCTTC. Amino acids: CASSSIPGQGLPYGYTF.

The chain recombines TRBV6-1 with TRBJ2-7; D unclear. In germline, CDR1 is MNHNS, CDR2 SASEGT. There are 16 residues in the CDR3. V gave up 0 bases and J gave up 3 bases, with 15 bases separating them. Here the CDR3 DNA reads TGTGCCAGCAGTGAAGCTCACTTTGCAATTTTCTACGAGCAGTACTTC. This gives the protein CASSEAHFAIFYEQYF.

This chain connects TRBV6-2 or TRBV6-3 to TRBJ1-1, with 7 nucleotides matching TRBD1. The J segment lost 4 bases and the V segment lost 5 bases, leaving 7 bases of the junction unmatched. CDR3 length: 14 residues. Germline values: CDR1 MNHEY, CDR2 SVGEGT. In DNA form, the CDR3 reads TGTGCCAGCAGTCACAGGGGATATAGCACTGAAGCTTTCTTT. Its protein is CASSHRGYSTEAFF.

The chain uses TRBV6-5 and TRBJ2-7, with D hard to call. Germline V CDR1 and CDR2: MNHEY, SVGAGI. This CDR3 has 12 residues. V was shortened by 2 bases and J by 11 bases, with 13 bases between the two germline ends. The CDR3 coding sequence is TGTGCCAGCAGTTACAAAGACGGTCAGGAGTACTTC. Its protein is CASSYKDGQEYF.

This clone was counted only a few times. The chain uses TRBV5-6 and TRBJ2-7; TRBD2 agrees at 9 bases. Germline assignment: CDR1 SGHDT and CDR2 YYEEEE. With 2 bases clipped from V and 6 bases from J, the junction kept 6 bases outside the gene matches. This CDR3 is 14 amino acids long. The CDR3 DNA follows: TGTGCCAGCAGCTTCCTAGCGGGAAGCGGCGAGCAGTACTTC. Its translation is CASSFLAGSGEQYF.

This chain connects TRBV12-5 to TRBJ2-5; no clear D gene. The length of the CDR3 is 18 residues. CDR1 and CDR2 (germline): LGHNT, FRNRAP. Trimming stripped 0 bases from V and 1 base from J, with 18 bases between. The CDR3 protein is CASGLVQSAVATQETQYF. The CDR3 DNA reads TGTGCTAGTGGTTTGGTCCAGAGCGCGGTGGCTACCCAAGAGACCCAGTACTTC.

The genes are TRBV7-9 and TRBJ2-2; 12 nucleotides match TRBD2. Per germline, CDR1 SEHNR and CDR2 FQNEAQ (reference sequence). The CDR3 spans 16 residues. The V and J ends lost 5 bases and 3 bases, in that order; junction bases with no gene match: 4. The CDR3 nucleotides are TGTGCCAGCAGCCCAACTAGCGGGAGGCACACCGGGGAGCTGTTTTTT. Translating it yields CASSPTSGRHTGELFF.

The gene calls are TRBV5-8 and TRBJ1-2, with a weak D call TRBD1 (5 bases). The CDR3 has 14 amino acids. V lost 6 bases, J lost 4 bases, and 16 bases lay in between. In germline, CDR1 is SGHTS, CDR2 YDEGEE. The CDR3 spells CASTHNTGFYGYTF. DNA for the CDR3: TGTGCCAGCACACACAACACAGGTTTCTATGGCTACACCTTC. The variable domain in full, with the rest retrieved from reference TRBV5-8 and TRBJ1-2, is EAGVTQSPTHLIKTRGQQATLRCSPISGHTSVYWYQQALGLGLQFLLWYDEGEERNRGNFPPRFSGRQFPNYSSELNVNALELEDSALYLCASTHNTGFYGYTFGSGTRLTVV.